This T cell receptor (beta chain) was obtained from a study of cytomegalovirus exposure and HLA in healthy donors. Study as a whole: The early release's HLA-typed donors yielded 70 million to 85 million unique TCRs. Whole-study findings and limits: Researchers left out some V segments, among them TRBV6-2 and TRBV6-3, as indistinguishable.

The PCR contained 60 Vbeta and 13 Jbeta primers. Source study methods: Unique TCR beta chains totaled some 78 million in a later count, with roughly 12 million of them shared. Libraries were prepared by immunoSEQ multiplex PCR; TCRdb keeps only in-frame clonotypes and omits some of them. Clone size and the V and J calls come from that table; the DNA yielded D and trimming. The data show some 140,000 clones, 65% to 80% seen once. This CDR3 is built from 15 residues. CDR1 is SGHRS and CDR2 is YFSETQ in the germline V gene. Trimming removed 4 bases at V and 4 bases at J, with 14 bases between. Every donor was a healthy person donating bone marrow. A word on this clone: Its antigen is still unknown.

Sequencing input: PBMCs. The V gene is TRBV5-1, the J gene TRBJ2-2; TRBD2 is a possible D gene (6 bases). The origin of this receptor is a man aged 35-49 years in good health and CMV-seronegative. The chain's CDR3 is CASSRRASRTGELFF. CDR3 DNA sequence: TGCGCCAGCAGCCGGAGGGCTAGTCGCACCGGGGAGCTGTTTTTT.